This T cell receptor beta chain was sequenced in a study of blood T cells in healthy people across ages. PCR was performed a second time for roughly 7 to 11 cycles using a sample-barcoded 5' primer and a J-beta primer mix. MiXCR, run by TCRdb on the 5' RACE reads, gives a single entry per CDR3 protein. This repertoire shows some 1 million distinct CDR3 sequences, around 45% found once; its top ten account for approximately 17%. Germline CDR1 and CDR2: SEHNR and FQNEAQ (reference sequence). The length of the CDR3 is 14 residues. V shed 1 base and J shed 11 bases, with 17 bases lying between them. Findings and caveats of the study: Older individuals had lower TCR beta diversity per million T cells (the decline was roughly linear). Investigators viewed diversity estimates from one million T cells as underestimates, the study reported. Because donor CMV status was unknown, expanded clonotype changes were possibly confounded.

Details on this clonotype: Antigen: not known.

This receptor was identified in a woman aged 55 to 70 in good health. The chain is built from TRBV7-9 and TRBJ2-5; a weak D match, TRBD1 (6 bases). The sequencing sample was made of blood. The CDR3 DNA is TGTGCCAGCAGCTTAGGGACAGTCGGCAATGAGCAGTACTTC. Protein sequence: CASSLGTVGNEQYF.